Following are 21 T cell receptor beta chains from one sample sequenced in a study of beta chain features in type 1 diabetes. What these receptors recognize is not known. General study results and limits: In every one of the four CD4+ subsets, TCRB CDR3s were moderately but significantly shorter in Type 1 diabetes patients.

Every isolated RNA sample was fully reverse transcribed, so sequencing captured expressed TCRB transcripts. The method was immunoSEQ multiplex PCR; TCRdb's version includes in-frame clones alone and lacks a portion of them. The table records under 250,000 clones, about 14% of them present only once. Sequenced: naive CD4+ T cells from blood. These receptors were obtained from a young man with type 1 diabetes.

This clone was detected a few times. The gene calls are TRBV7-6 and TRBJ2-1, with 8 nucleotides matching TRBD2. The CDR3 is 16 amino acids. The junction had 10 bases not matched to a gene; V was cut back by 5 bases and J by 4 bases. The V gene's germline CDR1 is SGHVS and CDR2 FNYEAQ. The CDR3 loop is CASSLGAGGTYNEQFF. The CDR3 DNA follows: TGTGCCAGCAGCCTGGGGGCGGGGGGAACATACAATGAGCAGTTCTTC. Full variable domain (remainder filled in from reference TRBV7-6 and TRBJ2-1): GAGVSQSPRYKVTKRGQDVALRCDPISGHVSLYWYRQALGQGPEFLTYFNYEAQQDKSGLPNDRFSAERPEGSISTLTIQRTEQRDSAMYRCASSLGAGGTYNEQFFGPGTRLTVL.

This clone was detected only a few times. The V gene is TRBV19, the J gene TRBJ2-2, with a weak D call TRBD2 (5 bases). Germline lookup yields CDR1 LNHDA and CDR2 SQIVND (reference sequence). Trimming cost V 6 bases and J 5 bases, with 10 bases left between them. This CDR3 is 13 amino acids long. CDR3 nucleotide sequence: TGTGCCAGTAGGCTCGGGGTTACCGGGGAGCTGTTTTTT. Translated: CASRLGVTGELFF. The whole variable domain, remainder taken from reference TRBV19 and TRBJ2-2, is DGGITQSPKYLFRKEGQNVTLSCEQNLNHDAMYWYRQDPGQGLRLIYYSQIVNDFQKGDIAEGYSVSREKKESFPLTVTSAQKNPTAFYLCASRLGVTGELFFGEGSRLTVL.

This clone was counted a few times. The V call is TRBV29-1, the J call TRBJ1-1; TRBD1 aligns across 10 bases. The CDR3 consists of 16 residues. Germline-derived CDR1 and CDR2 are SQVTM and ANQGSEA. V gave up 6 bases and J gave up 6 bases; unmatched junction bases: 16. CDR3 sequence reads: CSVVPGQGPWRAEAFF. CDR3 in DNA: TGCAGCGTGGTGCCGGGACAGGGGCCTTGGAGGGCTGAAGCTTTCTTT.

A few counts support this clone. This chain uses TRBV2 with TRBJ2-2; weak D call: TRBD1 (5 bases). CDR1 is SNHLY, CDR2 FYNNEI, per germline. Trimming removed 4 bases at V and 4 bases at J, with 10 bases between. The CDR3 totals 14 residues. In nucleotides, the CDR3 is TGTGCCAGCAGTGGTCAGGGTCCCACCGGGGAGCTGTTTTTT. Encoded protein: CASSGQGPTGELFF.

The V call is TRBV5-6, the J call TRBJ1-5; the D gene is possibly TRBD1 (5 bases). The V gene lost 1 base and the J gene lost 2 bases, with 13 bases spanning the gap. CDR1 SGHDT and CDR2 YYEEEE come from the germline V gene. This CDR3 has 16 amino acids. The CDR3 is CASSLWGGSGNQPQHF. CDR3 DNA sequence: TGTGCCAGCAGCTTGTGGGGGGGGTCGGGCAATCAGCCCCAGCATTTT.

The rearrangement uses TRBV2 and TRBJ1-2; maybe TRBD1 (5 bases). CDR1 SNHLY and CDR2 FYNNEI come from the germline V gene. The CDR3 length is 15 residues. V was cut by 7 bases and J by 4 bases, with 19 bases left in between. CDR3 sequence: CASMGEALELYGYTF. CDR3 nucleotides: TGTGCCAGCATGGGGGAGGCCCTCGAGCTCTATGGCTACACCTTC.

The rearrangement joins TRBV21-1 to TRBJ2-7; the table's D call, TRBD2, has no DNA check behind it. TRBV21-1 is termed a pseudogene. The CDR3 is made up of 12 amino acids. The CDR3 bases are TGTGCCAGCAGCAAGGGGAGCTACGAGCAGTACTTC. Translating gives CASSKGSYEQYF.

V gene TRBV9 combines with J gene TRBJ2-5, with 15 bases matching TRBD2. Unmatched junction bases numbered 5, after V lost 4 bases and J lost 1 base. This CDR3 has 17 amino acids. Germline V gene data show CDR1 as SGDLS and CDR2 as YYNGEE. CDR3 DNA sequence: TGTGCCAGCAGCCTCGGACTAGCGGGAGGGGTCCAAGAGACCCAGTACTTC. Translating gives CASSLGLAGGVQETQYF.

The chain is built from TRBV5-1 and TRBJ2-7, with TRBD1 as a possible D gene (6 bases). The V end was cut by 0 bases, the J end by 5 bases, with 9 bases between. The CDR3 length is 13 residues. Looked up from germline, CDR1 is SGHRS and CDR2 is YFSETQ. For the CDR3, the DNA is TGCGCCAGCAGCTTGGGGAACAGGGACGAGCAGTACTTC. It encodes CASSLGNRDEQYF.

Only a few counts were recorded for this clone. The chain recombines TRBV6-6 with TRBJ1-2, with D uncertain. Germline CDR1 and CDR2: MNHNY and SVGAGI (reference sequence). V was clipped by 4 bases and J by 4 bases, with 7 bases between them. This CDR3 is built from 12 residues. CDR3 protein: CASSLEIYGYTF. CDR3 nucleotide sequence: TGTGCCAGCAGTTTGGAGATCTATGGCTACACCTTC.

This clone turned up a few times. The chain combines TRBV5-1 with TRBJ2-5; a weak D match, TRBD1 (6 bases). V lost 4 bases and J lost 3, with 16 bases in between. Germline V gives CDR1 SGHRS, CDR2 YFSETQ. The CDR3 extends over 15 amino acids. The CDR3 spells CASSPTGTTEETQYF. As DNA, the CDR3 is TGCGCCAGCAGCCCTACCGGGACAACAGAAGAGACCCAGTACTTC. The variable domain in full, with the rest retrieved from reference TRBV5-1 and TRBJ2-5, is KAGVTQTPRYLIKTRGQQVTLSCSPISGHRSVSWYQQTPGQGLQFLFEYFSETQRNKGNFPGRFSGRQFSNSRSEMNVSTLELGDSALYLCASSPTGTTEETQYFGPGTRLLVL.

The table lists this clone with a few counts. The chain links TRBV13 to TRBJ2-3, with unresolved D. With 5 bases removed from V and 2 bases from J, the gap between germline ends came to 11 bases. Germline lookup yields CDR1 PRHDT and CDR2 FYEKMQ (reference sequence). The CDR3 extends over 14 amino acids. CDR3 sequence (DNA): TGTGCCAGCAGCCCGAGGTCGACCACAGATACGCAGTATTTT. It is translated as CASSPRSTTDTQYF.

The V and J genes are TRBV6-1 and TRBJ2-7; D possibly corresponds to TRBD1 (6 bases). The CDR3 consists of 13 residues. The V gene lost 6 bases and the J gene lost 6 bases, with 15 bases spanning the gap. CDR1 is MNHNS, CDR2 SASEGT, per germline. CDR3 DNA sequence: TGTGCCAGCAGGACGAAGGGCAGGGGCGAGCAGTACTTC. This codes for CASRTKGRGEQYF.

This clone was observed a few times. This chain uses TRBV5-1 with TRBJ2-5; D is possibly TRBD2 (6 bases). Trimming took off 3 bases at V and 0 bases at J, with 12 bases between the two ends. Germline CDR1 and CDR2: SGHRS and YFSETQ. CDR3 length: 15 amino acids. The CDR3 DNA sequence: TGCGCCAGCAGCTCAGCCGGGGGTAACCAAGAGACCCAGTACTTC. Amino acids: CASSSAGGNQETQYF.

The genes are TRBV18 and TRBJ2-3; 9 nucleotides match TRBD2. Germline trimming cut 5 bases from V and 6 bases from J; bases unmatched to any gene: 6. From germline, CDR1 is KGHSH and CDR2 LQKENI. CDR3 length: 14 residues. The CDR3 region has the DNA TGTGCCAGCTCAACCGGGACTAGCCGGGATACGCAGTATTTT. This encodes CASSTGTSRDTQYF.

The chain has TRBV6-4 and TRBJ2-1; a weak D match, TRBD1 (6 bases). V gave up 4 bases and J gave up 0 bases, with 10 bases separating them. This CDR3 comprises 15 residues. Germline assignment: CDR1 MRHNA and CDR2 SNTAGT. The CDR3 here is CASSVGGSSYNEQFF. As DNA, the CDR3 is TGTGCCAGCAGTGTAGGGGGAAGCTCCTACAATGAGCAGTTCTTC.

CDR3 DNA sequence: TGTGCCAGCTCAGAACTAGCGGGGGGCTCAGAGACCCAGTACTTC. Translated, it gives CASSELAGGSETQYF. The gene calls are TRBV18 and TRBJ2-5, with TRBD2 identical over 12 bases. The germline V gene encodes CDR1 KGHSH and CDR2 LQKENI. CDR3 length: 15 residues. V was pared by 5 bases and J by 4 bases, with 5 bases of the junction left unmatched.

The genes are TRBV5-4 and TRBJ2-5; 9 bases are a match to TRBD2. Germline CDR1 is SGHNT and CDR2 is YYREEE (reference sequence). This CDR3 spans 15 amino acids. V gave up 1 base and J gave up 2 bases; unmatched junction bases: 3. CDR3 DNA sequence: TGTGCCAGCAGCTTGCCTAGCGGGGCTCAAGAGACCCAGTACTTC. Translating it yields CASSLPSGAQETQYF. Using reference TRBV5-4 and TRBJ2-5 for the parts outside the CDR3, the full variable domain is ETGVTQSPTHLIKTRGQQVTLRCSSQSGHNTVSWYQQALGQGPQFIFQYYREEENGRGNFPPRFSGLQFPNYSSELNVNALELDDSALYLCASSLPSGAQETQYFGPGTRLLVL.

The V and J genes are TRBV18 and TRBJ1-2, with D tentatively TRBD1 (6 bases). Germline-derived CDR1 and CDR2 are KGHSH and LQKENI. The CDR3 has 18 amino acids. Trimming removed 3 bases at V and 3 bases at J, with 23 bases between. The CDR3 sequence: CASSPMPNTGPADYGYTF. In DNA form, the CDR3 reads TGTGCCAGCTCACCGATGCCAAACACAGGGCCCGCTGACTATGGCTACACCTTC.

The V gene is TRBV7-9, the J gene TRBJ1-3; a weak D match, TRBD1 (5 bases). V dropped 0 bases and J dropped 1 base, with 7 bases sitting between them. CDR1 is SEHNR and CDR2 is FQNEAQ in the germline V gene (reference sequence). This CDR3 spans 15 amino acids. The CDR3 loop is CASSLATVSGNTIYF. Written as DNA, the CDR3 is TGTGCCAGCAGCTTAGCGACAGTTTCTGGAAACACCATATATTTT.

This clone was detected a few times. CDR3 DNA: TGTGCCAGCAGCTTGGAGGGGAGGGGGGGAACTGAAGCTTTCTTT. Protein: CASSLEGRGGTEAFF. This sequence joins TRBV5-4 and TRBJ1-1, with D maybe TRBD1 (6 bases). Between the trimmed V and J ends, which lost 0 bases and 5 bases, there was a span of 14 bases. The CDR3 loop spans 15 amino acids. The germline V gene has CDR1 SGHNT and CDR2 YYREEE (reference sequence). The variable domain in full, completed from reference TRBV5-4 and TRBJ1-1, reads ETGVTQSPTHLIKTRGQQVTLRCSSQSGHNTVSWYQQALGQGPQFIFQYYREEENGRGNFPPRFSGLQFPNYSSELNVNALELDDSALYLCASSLEGRGGTEAFFGQGTRLTVV.